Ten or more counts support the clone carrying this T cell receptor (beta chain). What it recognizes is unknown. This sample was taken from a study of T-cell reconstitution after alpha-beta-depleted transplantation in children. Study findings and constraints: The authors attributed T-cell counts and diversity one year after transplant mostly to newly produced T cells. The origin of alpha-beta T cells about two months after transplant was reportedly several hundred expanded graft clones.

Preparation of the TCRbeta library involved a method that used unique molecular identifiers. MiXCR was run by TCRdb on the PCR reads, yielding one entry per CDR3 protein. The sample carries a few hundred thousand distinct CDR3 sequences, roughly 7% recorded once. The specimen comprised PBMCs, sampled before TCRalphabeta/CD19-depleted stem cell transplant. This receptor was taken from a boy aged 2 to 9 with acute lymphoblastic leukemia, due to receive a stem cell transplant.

The CDR3, as DNA: TGTGCCAGCAGCTTGGTGGGAGGGGGATCCTACGAGCAGTACTTC. This encodes CASSLVGGGSYEQYF. V gene TRBV5-5 combines with J gene TRBJ2-7; tentative D call: TRBD2 (7 bases). The CDR3 extends over 15 amino acids. Trimming left V 0 bases short and J 1 base short, with 11 bases between. CDR1 is SGHKS, CDR2 YYEKEE, per germline (reference sequence).